The 21 T cell receptor beta chains below come from one sample, sequenced in a study of human T cells and chemical hapten exposure. Each CDR3 protein is one row after TCRdb ran MiXCR on the RACE reads. The profile covers about 84,000 distinct CDR3 sequences, with 10% appearing a single time and approximately 5% taken by the ten largest. Time point indicated: patch test 2, 6 weeks after DPC sensitization. Sample treatment: therapeutic diphenylcyclopropenone sensitization with weekly scalp DPC. The source was whole blood, collected in connection with sensitization to the hapten diphenylcyclopropenone (DPC). Source of these receptors: a woman aged 50 to 60 with alopecia areata. Some clones in this sample may be carry-over from other donors' samples.

Only a few counts were recorded for this clonotype. V gene TRBV7-2 combines with J gene TRBJ2-7, with D possibly being TRBD1 (6 bases). The V end lost 5 bases, the J end lost 2 bases, and 10 bases lay between the germline ends. Germline values: CDR1 SGHTA, CDR2 FQGNSA. This CDR3 has 13 amino acids. In nucleotides, the CDR3 is TGTGCCAGCAGCAACCGGGACACCTACGAGCAGTACTTC. Encoded protein: CASSNRDTYEQYF.

This clonotype was seen a single time. The chain recombines TRBV5-5 with TRBJ1-1; D ambiguous. This CDR3 is 14 amino acids long. V was pared by 1 base and J by 5 bases, with 12 bases between. Germline V gene data show CDR1 as SGHKS and CDR2 as YYEKEE (reference sequence). The DNA of the CDR3 is TGTGCCAGCAGCTTGCTTGTGGCAATGACTGAAGCTTTCTTT. Translated: CASSLLVAMTEAFF. The full variable domain, its missing parts supplied by reference TRBV5-5 and TRBJ1-1, is DAGVTQSPTHLIKTRGQQVTLRCSPISGHKSVSWYQQVLGQGPQFIFQYYEKEERGRGNFPDRFSARQFPNYSSELNVNALLLGDSALYLCASSLLVAMTEAFFGQGTRLTVV.

This chain links TRBV3-1 with TRBJ1-1; TRBD1 matches at 7 bases. Trimming at V came to 4 bases and at J to 1 base, leaving 3 bases not matched to a gene. From germline, CDR1 is LGHDT and CDR2 YNNKEL (reference sequence). CDR3 length equals 14 residues. The CDR3 DNA reads TGTGCCAGCAGCCGGGGACAGAGGAACACTGAAGCTTTCTTT. Amino acids: CASSRGQRNTEAFF.

V is TRBV9 and J is TRBJ2-7, with D perhaps TRBD1 (6 bases). Germline V lookup: CDR1 SGDLS, CDR2 YYNGEE. V was clipped by 0 bases and J by 3 bases, with 7 bases between them. The CDR3 runs 13 residues. CDR3 residues: CASSVGDNYEQYF. CDR3 bases: TGTGCCAGCAGCGTAGGGGACAACTACGAGCAGTACTTC.

Many counts were recorded for this clonotype. The chain uses TRBV12-3 or TRBV12-4 and TRBJ1-3; 7 bases align to TRBD1. This CDR3 has 18 amino acids. The ends lost 3 bases at V and 0 bases at J; junction bases unmatched: 11. CDR3 sequence: CASSFGAGGTASGNTIYF. The CDR3 DNA is TGTGCCAGCAGTTTTGGGGCAGGGGGAACAGCCTCTGGAAACACCATATATTTT.

The rearrangement joins TRBV28 to TRBJ1-1; D gene uncertain. The CDR3 runs to 12 residues. The germline V and J ends were trimmed by 3 bases and 7 bases, with 9 bases remaining between them. Germline assignment: CDR1 MDHEN and CDR2 SYDVKM. The CDR3: CASSFFRREAFF. CDR3 in DNA: TGTGCCAGCAGTTTTTTCAGGCGTGAAGCTTTCTTT.

Ten or more counts support this clonotype. The chain couples TRBV12-3 or TRBV12-4 to TRBJ1-6; TRBD1 matches 9 bases. The junction had 5 bases not matched to a gene; V was cut back by 6 bases and J by 5 bases. This CDR3 comprises 15 residues. Here the CDR3 reads CASRGQGGHNSPLHF. In DNA form, the CDR3 reads TGTGCCAGCAGGGGACAGGGAGGTCATAATTCACCCCTCCACTTT.

This clonotype was counted at least ten times. The V and J genes are TRBV18 and TRBJ2-1, with 9 positions matching TRBD2. Germline loops: CDR1 KGHSH, CDR2 LQKENI. Germline trimming cut 3 bases from V and 9 bases from J; bases unmatched to any gene: 9. The CDR3 is 15 residues long. CDR3 amino acids: CASSPRREGLGEQFF. The CDR3 DNA follows: TGTGCCAGCTCACCGAGGCGGGAGGGCCTTGGTGAGCAGTTCTTC.

This clonotype has ten or more counts. The CDR3 DNA reads TGCAGCGCCGAGACAGGACGAAACATTCAGTACTTC. Protein sequence: CSAETGRNIQYF. J is TRBJ2-4 and V is TRBV29-1; a weak D match, TRBD1 (6 bases). There are 12 residues in the CDR3. CDR1 is SQVTM, CDR2 ANQGSEA, per germline. Between the trimmed V and J ends, which lost 7 bases and 6 bases, there was a span of 13 bases.

This clonotype was observed a few times. The chain carries TRBV20-1 and TRBJ1-5; D remains ambiguous. This CDR3 region has 13 residues. Per the germline V gene, CDR1 is DFQATT and CDR2 is SNEGSKA (reference sequence). V was pared by 3 bases and J by 4 bases, with 10 bases between. CDR3 amino acids: CSASKADNQPQHF. The CDR3 DNA is TGCAGTGCTAGTAAGGCAGATAATCAGCCCCAGCATTTT.

This clonotype was counted only a few times. In DNA form, the CDR3 reads TGTGCCACCAGCTTCAGAGCCTCTGGGGCCAACGTCCTGACTTTC. Encoded protein: CATSFRASGANVLTF. V gene TRBV15 combines with J gene TRBJ2-6; no clear D. V was pared by 5 bases and J by 0 bases, with 8 bases between. This CDR3 region has 15 residues. Germline V CDR1 and CDR2: LNHNV, YYDKDF (reference sequence).

The chain links TRBV18 to TRBJ1-1, with D unresolved. CDR1 is KGHSH, CDR2 LQKENI, per germline. The CDR3 runs to 15 residues. With 5 bases removed from V and 0 bases from J, the gap between germline ends came to 13 bases. In DNA form, the CDR3 reads TGTGCCAGCTCATCAGGAAGAGGCATGAACACTGAAGCTTTCTTT. Amino acid sequence: CASSSGRGMNTEAFF.

The sample holds a few counts of this clonotype. This sequence joins TRBV7-2 and TRBJ1-1; D perhaps matches TRBD1 (6 bases). V dropped 5 bases and J dropped 2 bases, with 15 bases sitting between them. The germline V gene has CDR1 SGHTA and CDR2 FQGNSA. The CDR3 spans 15 residues. The CDR3 loop is CASSRGQSSNTEAFF. The DNA of the CDR3 is TGTGCCAGCAGCCGCGGACAGAGCTCAAACACTGAAGCTTTCTTT. Using reference TRBV7-2 and TRBJ1-1 for the parts outside the CDR3, the full variable domain is GAGVSQSPSNKVTEKGKDVELRCDPISGHTALYWYRQSLGQGLEFLIYFQGNSAPDKSGLPSDRFSAERTGGSVSTLTIQRTQQEDSAVYLCASSRGQSSNTEAFFGQGTRLTVV.

The chain joins TRBV6-6 to TRBJ1-2; D gene unclear. This CDR3 is built from 15 residues. The ends were cut back, 0 bases at V and 6 bases at J, with 14 bases in the middle. The V gene's germline CDR1 is MNHNY and CDR2 SVGAGI (reference sequence). The CDR3 DNA sequence: TGTGCCAGCAGTTACTCGGTGGGGAATAGGAATGGCTACACCTTC. Translated: CASSYSVGNRNGYTF.

The chain employs TRBV29-1 and TRBJ1-3, with no clear D. V lost 5 bases and J lost 4, with 6 bases in between. Germline V gives CDR1 SQVTM, CDR2 ANQGSEA. The CDR3 totals 11 residues. CDR3 coding DNA: TGCAGCGTTCGTTGGGGAAACACCATATATTTT. It yields the protein CSVRWGNTIYF.

This clonotype occurred a few times. V is TRBV20-1 and J is TRBJ2-7; D unresolved. Germline V lookup: CDR1 DFQATT, CDR2 SNEGSKA (reference sequence). Trimming removed 5 bases from V and 0 bases from J, with 11 bases in between. The CDR3 covers 13 residues. The CDR3 sequence: CSARNWDSYEQYF. In DNA form, the CDR3 reads TGCAGTGCTCGCAACTGGGACTCCTACGAGCAGTACTTC.

This clonotype was seen more than once but under ten times. This rearrangement joins TRBV6-6 to TRBJ2-1; the match to TRBD2 covers 8 bases. Trimming removed 6 bases from V and 1 base from J; junction bases left unmatched: 5. Germline V CDR1 and CDR2: MNHNY, SVGAGI (reference sequence). The CDR3 spans 15 residues. CDR3 in amino acids: CASRESGSSYNEQFF. The CDR3 DNA reads TGTGCCAGCAGGGAAAGCGGGAGTTCCTACAATGAGCAGTTCTTC.

V gene TRBV5-1 combines with J gene TRBJ1-1, with 8 bases that match TRBD1. J was trimmed by 0 bases and V by 5 bases; bases with no gene match: 6. Germline loops: CDR1 SGHRS, CDR2 YFSETQ. The CDR3 loop spans 15 amino acids. Here the CDR3 reads CASRPRQGMNTEAFF. The CDR3 DNA sequence: TGCGCCAGCAGACCGCGACAGGGGATGAACACTGAAGCTTTCTTT.

The chain recombines TRBV6-5 with TRBJ2-5, with 8 bases lining up with TRBD2. Germline CDR1 and CDR2: MNHEY and SVGAGI. The ends lost 6 bases at V and 4 bases at J; junction bases unmatched: 4. The CDR3 extends over 13 amino acids. The CDR3 is CASRHTSGETQYF. In DNA form, the CDR3 reads TGTGCCAGCAGGCATACTAGCGGAGAGACCCAGTACTTC.

In this sample, this clonotype turned up many times. The J gene is TRBJ2-7, the V gene TRBV28; a weak D match, TRBD2 (5 bases). This CDR3 spans 14 amino acids. Germline CDR1 is MDHEN and CDR2 is SYDVKM. With 5 bases removed from V and 4 bases from J, the gap between germline ends came to 15 bases. The CDR3 protein is CASSVGSSGYEQYF. The CDR3 nucleotides are TGTGCCAGCAGTGTAGGGTCTTCGGGGTACGAGCAGTACTTC. The variable domain in full, with the rest retrieved from reference TRBV28 and TRBJ2-7, is DVKVTQSSRYLVKRTGEKVFLECVQDMDHENMFWYRQDPGLGLRLIYFSYDVKMKEKGDIPEGYSVSREKKERFSLILESASTNQTSMYLCASSVGSSGYEQYFGPGTRLTVT.

In this sample, this clonotype turned up many times. V usage is TRBV2 and J usage is TRBJ2-1, with D maybe TRBD1 (6 bases). Looked up from germline, CDR1 is SNHLY and CDR2 is FYNNEI. This CDR3 contains 15 residues. V was pared by 6 bases and J by 6 bases, with 18 bases between. The CDR3 DNA reads TGTGCCAGCAGCTTTGGACAGTCCCCACTCAATGAGCAGTTCTTC. Translation: CASSFGQSPLNEQFF.